This T cell receptor (beta chain) was sequenced during a study of T-cell reconstitution after alpha-beta-depleted transplantation in children. This clonotype was counted a few times. The TCRbeta library was prepared with unique molecular identifiers. TCRdb used MiXCR to reprocess the PCR reads, holding one entry per CDR3 protein. The repertoire consists of about 360,000 distinct CDR3 sequences, with 10% to 15% occurring once and the leading ten covering around 4.5%. The CDR3 consists of 13 residues. Germline V gives CDR1 SGHTA, CDR2 FQGNSA. Trimming stripped 3 bases from V and 0 bases from J, with 6 bases between.

The J gene is TRBJ2-7, the V gene TRBV7-2; D not certain. The specimen comprised PBMCs, sampled from the stem cell graft. This receptor was taken from a human donor who donated a stem cell graft to a child with Fanconi anemia. The CDR3 nucleotides are TGTGCCAGCAGCTTCGCCAGCTCCTACGAGCAGTACTTC. This translates into CASSFASSYEQYF.